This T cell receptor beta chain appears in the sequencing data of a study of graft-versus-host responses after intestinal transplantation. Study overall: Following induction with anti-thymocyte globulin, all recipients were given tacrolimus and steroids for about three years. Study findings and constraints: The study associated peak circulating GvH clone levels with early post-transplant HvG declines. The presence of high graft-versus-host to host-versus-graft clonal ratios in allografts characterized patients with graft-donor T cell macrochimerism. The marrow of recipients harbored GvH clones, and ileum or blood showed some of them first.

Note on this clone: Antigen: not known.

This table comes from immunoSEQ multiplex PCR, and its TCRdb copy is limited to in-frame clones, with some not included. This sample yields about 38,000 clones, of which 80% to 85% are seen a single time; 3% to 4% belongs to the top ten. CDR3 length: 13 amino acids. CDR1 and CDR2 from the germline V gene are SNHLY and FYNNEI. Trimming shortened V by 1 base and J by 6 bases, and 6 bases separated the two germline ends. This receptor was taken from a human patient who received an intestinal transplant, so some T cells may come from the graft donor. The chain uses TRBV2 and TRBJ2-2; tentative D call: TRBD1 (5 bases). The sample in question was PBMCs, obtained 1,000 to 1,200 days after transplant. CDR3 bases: TGTGCCAGCAGTGAAGAGGGGTCCGGGGAGCTGTTTTTT. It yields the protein CASSEEGSGELFF.